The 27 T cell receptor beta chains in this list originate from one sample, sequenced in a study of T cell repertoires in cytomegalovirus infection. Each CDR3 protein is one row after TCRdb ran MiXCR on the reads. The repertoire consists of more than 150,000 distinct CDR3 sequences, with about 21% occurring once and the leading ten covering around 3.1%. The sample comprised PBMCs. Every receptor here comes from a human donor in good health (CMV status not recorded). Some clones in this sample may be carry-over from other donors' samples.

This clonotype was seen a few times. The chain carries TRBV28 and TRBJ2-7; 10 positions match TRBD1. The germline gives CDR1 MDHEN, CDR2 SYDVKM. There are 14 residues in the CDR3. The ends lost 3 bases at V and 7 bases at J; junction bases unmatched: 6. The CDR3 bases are TGTGCCAGCAGTTTGGGGACAGGGGTTGGGGAGCAGTACTTC. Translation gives CASSLGTGVGEQYF.

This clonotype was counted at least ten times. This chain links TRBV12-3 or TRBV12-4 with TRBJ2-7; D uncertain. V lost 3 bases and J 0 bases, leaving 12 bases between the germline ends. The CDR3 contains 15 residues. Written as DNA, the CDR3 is TGTGCCAGCAGTTTCGGAAAGGTTAGCTCCTACGAGCAGTACTTC. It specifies CASSFGKVSSYEQYF.

CDR3 nucleotides: TGTGCCAGCAGCTTAGTGGGGGGACAGGCCAATGAGCAGTTCTTC. It is translated as CASSLVGGQANEQFF. The chain links TRBV7-2 to TRBJ2-1, with 8 nucleotides matching TRBD1. CDR3 size: 15 residues. V dropped 1 base and J dropped 6; count of bases not matched to a gene: 5. Looked up from germline, CDR1 is SGHTA and CDR2 is FQGNSA.

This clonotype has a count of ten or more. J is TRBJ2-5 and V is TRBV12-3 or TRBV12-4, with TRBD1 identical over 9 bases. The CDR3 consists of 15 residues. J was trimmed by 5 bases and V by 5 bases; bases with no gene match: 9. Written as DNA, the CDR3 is TGTGCCAGCAGTCCGTGGACAGGGGCGGCGGAGACCCAGTACTTC. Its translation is CASSPWTGAAETQYF.

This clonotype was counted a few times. The CDR3, as DNA: TGTGCCAGCAGTAGCACAGGGGGTGACGCAGATACGCAGTATTTT. As protein: CASSSTGGDADTQYF. The chain has TRBV2 and TRBJ2-3; 8 bases fit TRBD1. The CDR3 spans 15 residues. Germline V gene data show CDR1 as SNHLY and CDR2 as FYNNEI. Trimming at V came to 5 bases and at J to 4 bases, leaving 8 bases not matched to a gene.

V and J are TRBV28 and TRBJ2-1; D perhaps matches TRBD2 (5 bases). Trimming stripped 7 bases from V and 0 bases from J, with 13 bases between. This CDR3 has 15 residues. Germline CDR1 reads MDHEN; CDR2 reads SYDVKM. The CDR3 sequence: CASISSGLSYNEQFF. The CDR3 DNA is TGTGCCAGCATTAGCAGCGGTCTCTCCTACAATGAGCAGTTCTTC.

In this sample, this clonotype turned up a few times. CDR3 protein: CASSLGLFDQPQHF. CDR3 sequence (DNA): TGTGCCAGCAGCTTAGGGCTCTTTGATCAGCCCCAGCATTTT. The J gene is TRBJ1-5, the V gene TRBV11-2; D gene ambiguous. From germline, CDR1 is SGHAT and CDR2 FQNNGV. V was shortened by 1 base and J by 5 bases, with 9 bases between the two germline ends. This CDR3 comprises 14 residues.

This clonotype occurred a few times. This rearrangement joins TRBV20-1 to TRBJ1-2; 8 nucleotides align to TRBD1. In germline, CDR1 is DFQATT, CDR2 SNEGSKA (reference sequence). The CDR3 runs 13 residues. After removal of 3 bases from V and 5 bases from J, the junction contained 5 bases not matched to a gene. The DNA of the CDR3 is TGCAGTGCTAGGGAGACAGGGGCATATGGCTACACCTTC. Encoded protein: CSARETGAYGYTF.

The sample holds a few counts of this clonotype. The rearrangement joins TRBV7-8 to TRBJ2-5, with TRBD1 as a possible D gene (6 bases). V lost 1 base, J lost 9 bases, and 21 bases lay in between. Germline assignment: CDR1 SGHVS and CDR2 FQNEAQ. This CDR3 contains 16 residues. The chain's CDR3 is CASSLDSQGPLEAQYF. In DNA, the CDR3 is TGTGCCAGCAGCTTAGATTCGCAGGGGCCCTTGGAGGCCCAGTACTTC.

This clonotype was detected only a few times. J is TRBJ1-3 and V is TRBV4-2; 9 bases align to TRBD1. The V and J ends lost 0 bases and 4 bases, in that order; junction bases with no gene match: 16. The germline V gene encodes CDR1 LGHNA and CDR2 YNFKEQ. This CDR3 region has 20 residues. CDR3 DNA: TGTGCCAGCAGCCAAGATTTAACGGGACAGGGAAAGGAGATCGGAAACACCATATATTTT. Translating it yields CASSQDLTGQGKEIGNTIYF.

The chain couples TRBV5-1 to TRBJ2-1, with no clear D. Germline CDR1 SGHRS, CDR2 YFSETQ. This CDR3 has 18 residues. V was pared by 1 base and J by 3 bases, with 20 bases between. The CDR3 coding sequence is TGCGCCAGCAGCTTGTTACAGCGAAGAGGAGCAGACTACAATGAGCAGTTCTTC. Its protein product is CASSLLQRRGADYNEQFF. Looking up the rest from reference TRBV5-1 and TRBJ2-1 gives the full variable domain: KAGVTQTPRYLIKTRGQQVTLSCSPISGHRSVSWYQQTPGQGLQFLFEYFSETQRNKGNFPGRFSGRQFSNSRSEMNVSTLELGDSALYLCASSLLQRRGADYNEQFFGPGTRLTVL.

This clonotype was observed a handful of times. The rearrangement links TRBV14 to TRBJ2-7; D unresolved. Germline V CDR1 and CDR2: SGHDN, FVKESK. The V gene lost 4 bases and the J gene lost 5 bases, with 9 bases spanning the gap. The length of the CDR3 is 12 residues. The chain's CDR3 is CASSLISHEQYF. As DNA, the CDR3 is TGTGCCAGCAGCCTTATCTCTCACGAGCAGTACTTC.

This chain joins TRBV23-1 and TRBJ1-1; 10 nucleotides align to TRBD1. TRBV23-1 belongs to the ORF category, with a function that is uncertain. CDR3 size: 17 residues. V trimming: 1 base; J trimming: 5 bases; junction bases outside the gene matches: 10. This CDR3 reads CASSQFWDRGQGTEAFF. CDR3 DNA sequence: TGCGCCAGCAGTCAATTCTGGGACAGGGGACAAGGGACTGAAGCTTTCTTT.

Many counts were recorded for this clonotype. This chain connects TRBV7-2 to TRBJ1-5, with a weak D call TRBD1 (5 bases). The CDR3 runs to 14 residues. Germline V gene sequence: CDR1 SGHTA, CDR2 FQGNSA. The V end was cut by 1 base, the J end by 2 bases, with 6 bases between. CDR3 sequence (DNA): TGTGCCAGCAGCTTAGGAGGGGGCAATCAGCCCCAGCATTTT. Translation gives CASSLGGGNQPQHF.

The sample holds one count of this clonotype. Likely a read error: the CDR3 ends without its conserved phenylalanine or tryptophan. The CDR3 here is CASSPASHEQYS. The CDR3 DNA follows: TGTGCCAGCAGCCCCGCGTCACACGAGCAGTACTCC. The chain uses TRBV7-9 and TRBJ2-7; D remains unclear. The CDR3 runs to 12 residues. Trimming left V 5 bases short and J 5 bases short, with 10 bases between. Germline loops: CDR1 SEHNR, CDR2 FQNEAQ (reference sequence).

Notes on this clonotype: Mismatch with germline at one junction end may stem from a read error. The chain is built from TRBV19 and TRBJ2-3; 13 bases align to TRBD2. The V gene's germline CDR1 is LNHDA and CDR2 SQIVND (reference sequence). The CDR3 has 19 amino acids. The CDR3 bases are TGTTCCAGTAGTATAGGCGGGACTAGCGGGATGATTCGCACAGATACGCAGTATTTT. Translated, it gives CSSSIGGTSGMIRTDTQYF.

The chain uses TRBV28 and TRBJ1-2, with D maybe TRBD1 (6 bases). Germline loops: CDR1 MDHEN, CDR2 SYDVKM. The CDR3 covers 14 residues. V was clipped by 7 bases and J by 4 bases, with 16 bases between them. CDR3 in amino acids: CASNILQGTYGYTF. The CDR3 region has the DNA TGTGCCAGCAACATTTTACAGGGCACCTATGGCTACACCTTC.

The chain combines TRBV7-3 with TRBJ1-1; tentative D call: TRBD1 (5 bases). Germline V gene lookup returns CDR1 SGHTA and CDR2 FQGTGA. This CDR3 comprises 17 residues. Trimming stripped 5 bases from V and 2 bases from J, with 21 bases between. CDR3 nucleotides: TGTGCCAGCAGCCGAATAAACAGAATCGACAGTAACACTGAAGCTTTCTTT. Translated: CASSRINRIDSNTEAFF.

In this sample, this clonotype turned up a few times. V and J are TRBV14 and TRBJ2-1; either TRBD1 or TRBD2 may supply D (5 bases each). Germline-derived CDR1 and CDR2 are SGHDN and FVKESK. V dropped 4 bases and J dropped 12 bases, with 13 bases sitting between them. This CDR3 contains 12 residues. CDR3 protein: CASSPGSGTQFF. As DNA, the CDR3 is TGTGCCAGCAGCCCCGGTTCGGGGACGCAGTTCTTC.

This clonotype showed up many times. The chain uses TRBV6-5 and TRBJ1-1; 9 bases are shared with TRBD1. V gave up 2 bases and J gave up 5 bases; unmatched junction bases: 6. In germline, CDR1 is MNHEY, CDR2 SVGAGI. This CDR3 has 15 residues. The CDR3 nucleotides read TGTGCCAGCAGTTACCTCGGACAGGGGAGGACTGAAGCTTTCTTT. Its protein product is CASSYLGQGRTEAFF.

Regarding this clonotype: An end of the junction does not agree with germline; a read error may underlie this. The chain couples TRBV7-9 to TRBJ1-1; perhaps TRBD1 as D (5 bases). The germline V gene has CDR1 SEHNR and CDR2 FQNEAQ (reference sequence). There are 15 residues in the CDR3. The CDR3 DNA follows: TGTGCCACCAGCTTTCAGGGTAGGGCTGGGACTGAAGCTTTCTTT. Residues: CATSFQGRAGTEAFF.

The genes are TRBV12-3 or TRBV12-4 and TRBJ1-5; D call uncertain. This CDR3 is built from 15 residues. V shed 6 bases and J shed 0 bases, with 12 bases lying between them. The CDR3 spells CASSPAPYSNQPQHF. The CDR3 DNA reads TGTGCCAGCAGCCCGGCACCTTATAGCAATCAGCCCCAGCATTTT.

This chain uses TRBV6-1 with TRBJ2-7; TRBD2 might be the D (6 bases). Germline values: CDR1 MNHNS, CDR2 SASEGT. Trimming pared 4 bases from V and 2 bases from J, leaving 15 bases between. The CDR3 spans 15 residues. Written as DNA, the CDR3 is TGTGCCAGCAGTGCAGGCGGGGCAGCTACCTACGAGCAGTACTTC. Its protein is CASSAGGAATYEQYF.

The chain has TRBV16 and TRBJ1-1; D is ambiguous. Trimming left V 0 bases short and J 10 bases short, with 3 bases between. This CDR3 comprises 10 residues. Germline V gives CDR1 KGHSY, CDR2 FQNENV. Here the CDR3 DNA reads TGTGCCAGCAGCCAATCTCGAGCTTTCTTT. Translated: CASSQSRAFF.

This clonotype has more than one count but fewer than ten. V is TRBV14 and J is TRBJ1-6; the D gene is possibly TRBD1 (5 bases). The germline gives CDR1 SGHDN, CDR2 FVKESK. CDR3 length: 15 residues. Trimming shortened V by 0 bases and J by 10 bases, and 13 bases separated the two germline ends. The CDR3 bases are TGTGCCAGCAGCCAAGAAGGGTGGGGCAACTCACCCCTCCACTTT. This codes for CASSQEGWGNSPLHF.

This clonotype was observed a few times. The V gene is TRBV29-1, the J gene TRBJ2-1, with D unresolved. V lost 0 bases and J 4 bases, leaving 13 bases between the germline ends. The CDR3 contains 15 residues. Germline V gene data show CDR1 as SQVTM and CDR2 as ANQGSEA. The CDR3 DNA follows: TGCAGCGTTGAAGATCTCCCGCCCGGGTACAATGAGCAGTTCTTC. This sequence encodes CSVEDLPPGYNEQFF.

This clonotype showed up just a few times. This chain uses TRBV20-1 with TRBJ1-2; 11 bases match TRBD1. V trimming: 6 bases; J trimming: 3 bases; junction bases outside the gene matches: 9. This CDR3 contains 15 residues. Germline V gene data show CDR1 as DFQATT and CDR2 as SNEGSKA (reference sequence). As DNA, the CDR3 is TGCAGTGCCCCCGGGAGGACAGGGGGCTACTATGGCTACACCTTC. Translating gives CSAPGRTGGYYGYTF.